The entry below gives a single T cell receptor beta chain sequence along with its context. It has no known antigen specificity. Base qualities are not at hand, and no much larger clone is one base apart. The data originate from a study of identifying expanded T cells in peripheral blood (dated 2019 in TCRdb). Broadly, across the study: Technical replicates were generated by sequencing separate aliquots of the same genomic DNA pool, and four replicates were compared pairwise. General findings and caveats noted by the study authors: The beta-binomial model significantly reduced the number of clones called differentially abundant and the false-positive rate across all healthy-donor time intervals. It was expected by the authors that biological variance in healthy repertoires might increase further over much longer intervals, such as months to years. The binomial model flagged 0.9 to 1.5 differentially abundant clones between technical replicates but approximately 15 over around two weeks and roughly 20 over about 4 weeks. Across all healthy donors, variance in clone template counts between approximately two-week samples was found to increase significantly with total template count.

The immunoSEQ Assay, which relies on bias-controlled multiplex PCR amplification of genomic DNA, was used to profile TCRbeta CDR3 regions. From the authors' description of their analysis: The absolute abundance of each unique TCRbeta CDR3 region was quantified after sequences were collapsed and filtered. Differential abundance was assessed using a binomial (Fisher-equivalent) model and a beta-binomial model in which time-dependent variance fitted from healthy donors was added. Any clone with fewer than 5 combined templates was excluded, and a clone was called differentially abundant if its Benjamini-Hochberg FDR was below 0.01. Beta-binomial variance was modeled as a function of total template count across the two samples using the form v = (b*log(k)+a)^2. Sourced from immuneACCESS, this table was stored by TCRdb with only in-frame sequences that have V and J called. A share of the clones is absent; for the studies checked, an unresolved V gene accounts for under half, and the remainder has no known explanation. Clonal size and the V and J genes are those of that table, whereas D and trimming came from the DNA. The sample table lists about 86,000 clones, approximately 86% of them with a count of one. Jointly, the top ten make up approximately 5.4% of the sample.

During the collection period, no immune events, such as infections, were documented for the healthy donors. Healthy-donor blood repertoires served as a training cohort to calibrate time-dependent variance in a beta-binomial model of T-cell clone differential abundance. The training cohort included 10 healthy donors, of whom 3 were female and 7 were male. An age range of roughly 25 to 65 years, with an average of 43 years, was recorded for the donors. Whole blood was collected from each healthy donor at three time points spaced around 2 weeks apart and obtained from a commercial supplier. For immunosequencing, genomic DNA was extracted from unsorted whole blood. Sequencing used blood. The TCR originated in a person aged 18 to 75 in good health.

The encoded CDR3 is CASSEEEGRSYEQYF. The DNA is as follows: TGTGCCAGCAGTGAAGAGGAGGGGCGAAGCTACGAGCAGTACTTC. Recombination joined TRBV6-1 with TRBJ2-7, and possibly TRBD2, on 6 matching bases. A distance of 13 bases separates the germline ends of V and J, which lose 1 base and 3 bases respectively. The germline V gene provides CDR1 MNHNS and CDR2 SASEGT. The cysteine opens and the phenylalanine closes a CDR3 of 15 amino acids. Just CDR3 DNA is preserved here, 45 bases in frame from base 1.